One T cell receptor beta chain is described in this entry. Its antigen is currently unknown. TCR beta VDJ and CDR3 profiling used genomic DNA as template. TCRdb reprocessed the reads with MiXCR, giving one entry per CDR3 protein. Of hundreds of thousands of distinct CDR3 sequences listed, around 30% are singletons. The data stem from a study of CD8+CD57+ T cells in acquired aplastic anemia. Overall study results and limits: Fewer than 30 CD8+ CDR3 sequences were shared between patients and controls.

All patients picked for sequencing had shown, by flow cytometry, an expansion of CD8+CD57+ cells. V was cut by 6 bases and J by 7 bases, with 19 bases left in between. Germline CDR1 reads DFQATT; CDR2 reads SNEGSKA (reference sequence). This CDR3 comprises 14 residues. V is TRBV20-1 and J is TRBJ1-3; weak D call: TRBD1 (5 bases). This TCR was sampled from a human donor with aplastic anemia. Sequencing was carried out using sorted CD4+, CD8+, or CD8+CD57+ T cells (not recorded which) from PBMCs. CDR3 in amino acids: CSATGTGSANTIYF. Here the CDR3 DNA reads TGCAGTGCAACCGGGACCGGCTCTGCGAACACCATATATTTT.